These T cell receptor beta chains were read from a single sample in a study of identical twins. One entry per CDR3 protein results from TCRdb running MiXCR on the 5' RACE reads. The data show hundreds of thousands of distinct CDR3 sequences, about 12% seen once. These data were also filed under a second study, of yellow fever vaccine responses in identical twins.

The material sequenced was CD8+ T cells sorted from blood. These receptors came from a woman aged 18 to 35 in good health. CDR3s include the opening cysteine and the closing phenylalanine or tryptophan. Fields, in order: V gene, J gene, CDR3 protein.

V: TRBV12-3/TRBV12-4
J: TRBJ2-1
CDR3: CASSAAPTGGYNEQFF

V: TRBV24-1
J: TRBJ2-2
CDR3: CATSEDRVTGELFF

V: TRBV20-1
J: TRBJ2-1
CDR3: CSAEGGSASGTSSNEQFF

V: TRBV24-1
J: TRBJ2-2
CDR3: CATSDLPSQSTGELFF

V: TRBV7-2
J: TRBJ2-7
CDR3: CASRYSYEQYF

V: TRBV7-9
J: TRBJ2-3
CDR3: CASSPTSGGGDTQYF

V: TRBV28
J: TRBJ1-2
CDR3: CASSPFGTSYGYTF

V: TRBV7-8
J: TRBJ2-1
CDR3: CASSPRGTSYNEQFF

V: TRBV7-6
J: TRBJ2-1
CDR3: CASSLGTSEQFF

V: TRBV3-1
J: TRBJ2-3
CDR3: CASSLWTSGGKGTDTQYF

V: TRBV6-1
J: TRBJ1-2
CDR3: CASSEAWFDGYTF

V: TRBV29-1
J: TRBJ2-2
CDR3: CSVGKPNTGELFF

V: TRBV20-1
J: TRBJ2-1
CDR3: CSARVSGSYNEQFF

V: TRBV7-9
J: TRBJ2-3
CDR3: CASSSTSGSSTDTQYF

V: TRBV6-1
J: TRBJ2-2
CDR3: CASMVGADTGELFF

V: TRBV20-1
J: TRBJ1-2
CDR3: CSARGTGDRSYGYTF